A single sample gave rise to the 19 T cell receptor beta chains below, sequenced in a study of T cell repertoires in cytomegalovirus infection. TCRdb itself ran the reads through MiXCR, one entry per CDR3 protein. In the table there are more than 150,000 distinct CDR3 sequences, roughly 19% of which are singletons. Sample: PBMCs. The receptors stem from a human donor in good health (CMV status not recorded). Some clones in this sample may be carry-over from other donors' samples.

This clonotype was counted a few times. The chain combines TRBV19 with TRBJ1-2; possible D gene TRBD1, 5 bases. Looked up from germline, CDR1 is LNHDA and CDR2 is SQIVND (reference sequence). This CDR3 has 15 residues. Trimming pared 3 bases from V and 7 bases from J, leaving 18 bases between. The CDR3 DNA reads TGTGCCAGTAGTATCACTGGGGGGAGCTACTCTGGCTACACCTTC. This sequence encodes CASSITGGSYSGYTF.

V is TRBV5-1 and J is TRBJ2-7; TRBD1 might be the D (5 bases). V gave up 3 bases and J gave up 4 bases, with 23 bases separating them. This CDR3 spans 17 amino acids. Germline V gene lookup returns CDR1 SGHRS and CDR2 YFSETQ. The CDR3 nucleotides read TGCGCCAGCAGCTCTGGCACCAGGGTCGGATCTTTGTACGAGCAGTACTTC. Translated: CASSSGTRVGSLYEQYF.

This chain connects TRBV6-2 or TRBV6-3 to TRBJ2-7; the D call may be TRBD1 or TRBD2 (6 bases each). The CDR3 extends over 14 amino acids. Germline V gives CDR1 MNHEY, CDR2 SVGEGT. The V gene lost 8 bases and the J gene lost 0 bases, with 14 bases spanning the gap. The CDR3 DNA follows: TGTGCCAGCCTCAACGGGGGACACTCCTACGAGCAGTACTTC. This codes for CASLNGGHSYEQYF.

J is TRBJ2-7 and V is TRBV6-5; no reliable D call. This CDR3 comprises 14 residues. Trimming removed 2 bases from V and 4 bases from J, with 12 bases in between. In germline, CDR1 is MNHEY, CDR2 SVGAGI. The CDR3 DNA reads TGTGCCAGCAGTTACGGACGGAAACCGTACGAGCAGTACTTC. Protein product: CASSYGRKPYEQYF.

This clonotype was detected many times. This sequence joins TRBV7-9 and TRBJ2-1, with 8 positions matching TRBD1. The CDR3 loop spans 19 amino acids. Trimming took 5 bases from V and 7 from J; bases not matched to a gene: 22. Germline CDR1 reads SEHNR; CDR2 reads FQNEAQ (reference sequence). CDR3 DNA sequence: TGTGCCAGCAGCCTCCCTCGAGGGCAGGGGGCGCGGAAATGGAATGAGCAGTTCTTC. Amino acid sequence: CASSLPRGQGARKWNEQFF.

V is TRBV6-5 and J is TRBJ1-2; D is uncertain. The CDR3 has 13 amino acids. V lost 2 bases and J 5 bases, leaving 9 bases between the germline ends. Germline lookup yields CDR1 MNHEY and CDR2 SVGAGI. The CDR3 nucleotides read TGTGCCAGCAGTTACGGGCGTCTTTATGGCTACACCTTC. It specifies CASSYGRLYGYTF.

This clonotype was counted only a few times. The chain employs TRBV2 and TRBJ1-2, with D possibly TRBD1 on 6 matching bases. From germline, CDR1 is SNHLY and CDR2 FYNNEI. The length of the CDR3 is 15 residues. The V end lost 5 bases, the J end lost 4 bases, and 17 bases lay between the germline ends. DNA of the CDR3: TGTGCCAGCAGTTTAAAACAGGGACCCGGCTATGGCTACACCTTC. Encoded protein: CASSLKQGPGYGYTF.

The chain joins TRBV2 to TRBJ2-1, with 12 bases matching TRBD2. CDR1 is SNHLY, CDR2 FYNNEI, per germline. The CDR3 spans 16 residues. The ends lost 6 bases at V and 4 bases at J; junction bases unmatched: 7. CDR3 DNA: TGTGCCAGCAGCCAAGAGACTAGCGGGAGATACAATGAGCAGTTCTTC. This translates into CASSQETSGRYNEQFF.

This clonotype was picked up many times. This chain connects TRBV7-2 to TRBJ1-5; TRBD1 agrees at 10 bases. Trimming removed 4 bases from V and 3 bases from J; junction bases left unmatched: 6. Per germline, CDR1 SGHTA and CDR2 FQGNSA. The CDR3 runs to 16 residues. CDR3 nucleotides: TGTGCCAGCAGCTCCCGGGACAGGGGCCTCAATCAGCCCCAGCATTTT. Amino acids: CASSSRDRGLNQPQHF.

The sample holds many counts of this clonotype. The chain couples TRBV7-4 to TRBJ2-7, with D hard to call. The germline V gene encodes CDR1 SGHVT and CDR2 SQSDAQ. The CDR3 sequence is 14 residues long. The V gene lost 6 bases and the J gene lost 1 base, with 13 bases spanning the gap. The CDR3 loop reads CASRLKLRSYEQYF. The CDR3, as DNA: TGTGCCAGCAGGTTAAAGCTCCGATCCTACGAGCAGTACTTC.

The table lists this clonotype with a few counts. J is TRBJ2-7 and V is TRBV5-4; D not certain. Germline CDR1 and CDR2: SGHNT and YYREEE (reference sequence). Trimming pared 1 base from V and 6 bases from J, leaving 8 bases between. This CDR3 is built from 12 residues. CDR3 sequence: CASSLTSLEQYF. The CDR3 DNA reads TGTGCCAGCAGCTTGACCAGCCTCGAGCAGTACTTC.

This clonotype was counted between two and nine times. The chain recombines TRBV6-6 with TRBJ1-1, with no clear D. Germline lookup yields CDR1 MNHNY and CDR2 SVGAGI (reference sequence). Trimming shortened V by 4 bases and J by 1 base, and 10 bases separated the two germline ends. CDR3 length: 14 residues. The CDR3 nucleotides are TGTGCCAGCAGTTCCATACCGAGGAACACTGAAGCTTTCTTT. This encodes CASSSIPRNTEAFF.

The gene calls are TRBV19 and TRBJ2-2; unclear D gene. V shed 4 bases and J shed 1 base, with 7 bases lying between them. The germline CDR1 and CDR2 sequences are LNHDA and SQIVND (reference sequence). CDR3 length: 14 amino acids. CDR3 coding DNA: TGTGCCAGTAGTAGGGTTCGGAACACCGGGGAGCTGTTTTTT. Protein product: CASSRVRNTGELFF. The whole variable domain, remainder taken from reference TRBV19 and TRBJ2-2, is DGGITQSPKYLFRKEGQNVTLSCEQNLNHDAMYWYRQDPGQGLRLIYYSQIVNDFQKGDIAEGYSVSREKKESFPLTVTSAQKNPTAFYLCASSRVRNTGELFFGEGSRLTVL.

This clonotype was picked up a small number of times. The chain is built from TRBV29-1 and TRBJ2-1; maybe TRBD2 (7 bases). The CDR3 is 13 residues long. Per germline, CDR1 SQVTM and CDR2 ANQGSEA. Trimming took 4 bases from V and 10 from J, leaving 17 bases between them. CDR3 sequence (DNA): TGCAGCGTTGGGTTCCGGGGGGCGGGAGAGCAGTTCTTC. Residues: CSVGFRGAGEQFF.

This clonotype was detected many times. J is TRBJ2-5 and V is TRBV20-1; the D gene is possibly TRBD1 (5 bases). The ends were cut back, 0 bases at V and 7 bases at J, with 18 bases in the middle. The CDR3 is made up of 15 amino acids. Germline CDR1 and CDR2: DFQATT and SNEGSKA (reference sequence). The CDR3 region is CSARDSGNRFGTQYF. Written as DNA, the CDR3 is TGCAGTGCTAGAGATTCAGGGAATCGTTTTGGGACCCAGTACTTC.

This clonotype has a handful of counts. This chain connects TRBV6-6 to TRBJ2-7; 8 bases align to TRBD2. The length of the CDR3 is 12 residues. Trimming took 6 bases from V and 5 from J; bases not matched to a gene: 3. CDR1 and CDR2 from the germline V gene are MNHNY and SVGAGI (reference sequence). Here the CDR3 DNA reads TGTGCCAGCAGCCCGACTAGCGACGAGCAGTACTTC. Encoded protein: CASSPTSDEQYF.

The sample holds many counts of this clonotype. This chain links TRBV7-8 with TRBJ2-3; D is possibly TRBD2 (6 bases). CDR3 length: 15 residues. Between the trimmed V and J ends, which lost 7 bases and 4 bases, there was a span of 18 bases. Germline V gene data show CDR1 as SGHVS and CDR2 as FQNEAQ. The CDR3 bases are TGTGCCAGCATGGGCCCGGGAGTCGGGGCAGATACGCAGTATTTT. Its protein is CASMGPGVGADTQYF.

V is TRBV12-3 or TRBV12-4 and J is TRBJ1-3; 10 bases are a match to TRBD1. The V gene end was trimmed by 6 bases and the J gene end by 7 bases; junction bases not matched to a gene: 6. This CDR3 region has 14 residues. CDR3 nucleotides: TGTGCCAGCAGCTGGACAGGGGGGAGTAACACCATATATTTT. This encodes CASSWTGGSNTIYF.

The rearrangement links TRBV19 to TRBJ2-7; 10 nucleotides line up with TRBD1. From germline, CDR1 is LNHDA and CDR2 SQIVND (reference sequence). This CDR3 region has 14 residues. V lost 6 bases, J lost 2 bases, and 4 bases stayed unmatched. The CDR3 nucleotides read TGTGCCAGTAGGACCGACAGGGGGCCCTACGAGCAGTACTTC. Translating it yields CASRTDRGPYEQYF.